This TCR beta chain was obtained from a study of CD8 T cells in ankylosing spondylitis. V lost 10 bases and J lost 7; bases outside the gene matches: 15. The CDR3 extends over 15 amino acids. Germline CDR1 reads LNHDA; CDR2 reads SQIVND (reference sequence). This clonotype was detected ten times or more. Library preparation for TCR beta used quantitative 5'-RACE with molecular barcodes. TCRdb itself ran the 5' RACE reads through MiXCR, one entry per CDR3 protein. The sample includes 200,000 or so distinct CDR3 sequences, 15% to 20% of them seen just once. Sequencing was performed on blood, either unsorted or a sorted T cell fraction (not recorded which). The chain couples TRBV19 to TRBJ2-3; 9 bases line up with TRBD2. The receptor comes from a male donor aged 10 to 35 with ankylosing spondylitis or in good health (not recorded which). CDR3 sequence reads: CATHVPSGDRNTQYF. DNA of the CDR3: TGTGCCACCCATGTCCCTAGCGGGGACAGAAATACGCAGTATTTT.